Below are 31 T cell receptor beta chains sequenced from a single sample in a study of blood T cell repertoires in COVID-19. Assay: immunoSEQ multiplex PCR; the TCRdb copy retains only in-frame clones and omits some. The sample includes under 250,000 clones, 86% of them seen just once. The sequenced sample consisted of peripheral blood. These receptors were taken from a woman of 80 years or more with COVID-19, enrolled during active disease.

This rearrangement joins TRBV7-9 to TRBJ2-1; TRBD1 matches 10 bases. Germline V gene lookup returns CDR1 SEHNR and CDR2 FQNEAQ (reference sequence). V was clipped by 2 bases and J by 10 bases; unmatched bases: 5. The CDR3 runs 14 residues. CDR3 loop: CASSLRTGGKEQFF. The CDR3 bases are TGTGCCAGCAGCTTAAGGACAGGGGGGAAGGAGCAGTTCTTC.

The gene calls are TRBV6-6 and TRBJ1-1; 9 bases align to TRBD1. Germline loops: CDR1 MNHNY, CDR2 SVGAGI (reference sequence). V dropped 8 bases and J dropped 5; count of bases not matched to a gene: 3. CDR3 length equals 12 residues. CDR3 in amino acids: CASYGTGTEAFF. Written as DNA, the CDR3 is TGTGCCAGCTACGGGACAGGGACTGAAGCTTTCTTT.

This clone was counted once. The gene calls are TRBV28 and TRBJ2-5, with 13 bases lining up with TRBD2. Germline values: CDR1 MDHEN, CDR2 SYDVKM. Germline trimming cut 4 bases from V and 5 bases from J; bases unmatched to any gene: 4. The CDR3 has 15 amino acids. The CDR3: CASSSPGLAGETQYF. CDR3 in DNA: TGTGCCAGCAGTTCTCCGGGACTAGCGGGGGAGACCCAGTACTTC.

This clone was observed a few times. The V gene is TRBV6-5, the J gene TRBJ1-1; 9 nucleotides line up with TRBD1. The V gene end was trimmed by 6 bases and the J gene end by 7 bases; junction bases not matched to a gene: 9. This CDR3 comprises 14 residues. Looked up from germline, CDR1 is MNHEY and CDR2 is SVGAGI. As DNA, the CDR3 is TGTGCCAGCAGGACCCGGACAGGGGAAGTTGAAGCTTTCTTT. Amino acids: CASRTRTGEVEAFF.

This sequence joins TRBV28 and TRBJ1-1, with no clear D. The V end was cut by 7 bases, the J end by 1 base, with 13 bases between. In germline, CDR1 is MDHEN, CDR2 SYDVKM. The CDR3 totals 14 residues. CDR3 protein: CASTLLRGNTEAFF. As DNA, the CDR3 is TGTGCCAGCACCCTACTTCGTGGGAACACTGAAGCTTTCTTT.

This sequence joins TRBV5-1 and TRBJ1-5, with a weak D call TRBD1 (6 bases). This CDR3 has 13 residues. Germline V gene sequence: CDR1 SGHRS, CDR2 YFSETQ. V lost 3 bases and J lost 7, with 11 bases in between. The CDR3 DNA sequence: TGCGCCAGCAGCTGGGAGGGGGAACAGCCCCAGCATTTT. It encodes CASSWEGEQPQHF.

The chain has TRBV7-6 and TRBJ1-1, with TRBD1 matching 7 bases. V shed 5 bases and J 3 bases; nucleotides not matched to a gene: 6. This CDR3 is 14 amino acids long. Germline V lookup: CDR1 SGHVS, CDR2 FNYEAQ. The DNA for the CDR3 is TGTGCCAGCAGCATGGAAGGGGGCTACACTGAAGCTTTCTTT. Translated: CASSMEGGYTEAFF. The complete variable domain, with remaining parts taken from reference TRBV7-6 and TRBJ1-1, reads GAGVSQSPRYKVTKRGQDVALRCDPISGHVSLYWYRQALGQGPEFLTYFNYEAQQDKSGLPNDRFSAERPEGSISTLTIQRTEQRDSAMYRCASSMEGGYTEAFFGQGTRLTVV.

The chain links TRBV5-8 to TRBJ1-5, with D possibly matching TRBD1 (6 bases). Germline V gene sequence: CDR1 SGHTS, CDR2 YDEGEE. The CDR3 has 15 residues. V gave up 2 bases and J gave up 2 bases, with 11 bases separating them. The CDR3: CASSFVQGGNQPQHF. The CDR3 DNA reads as TGTGCCAGCAGCTTCGTACAGGGAGGCAATCAGCCCCAGCATTTT.

The chain recombines TRBV5-4 with TRBJ2-5; 9 bases fit TRBD1. The trim removed 3 bases at V and 1 base at J, leaving 4 bases unmatched. This CDR3 has 15 residues. The V gene's germline CDR1 is SGHNT and CDR2 YYREEE (reference sequence). For the CDR3, the DNA is TGTGCCAGCAGCTCGGACAGGGGCATCCAAGAGACCCAGTACTTC. Residues: CASSSDRGIQETQYF.

J is TRBJ1-1 and V is TRBV3-1 (or the pseudogene TRBV3-2); 10 bases fit TRBD1. Per germline, CDR1 LGHDT and CDR2 YNNKEL (reference sequence). Trimming took 0 bases from V and 4 from J; bases not matched to a gene: 5. This CDR3 comprises 16 residues. The CDR3 sequence: CASSQDARTGGTEAFF. The CDR3 coding sequence is TGTGCCAGCAGCCAAGATGCCCGGACAGGGGGCACTGAAGCTTTCTTT.

This sequence joins TRBV7-8 and TRBJ2-1; TRBD2 aligns across 15 bases. This CDR3 is 15 amino acids long. V lost 5 bases, J lost 15 bases, and 11 bases stayed unmatched. Germline CDR1 is SGHVS and CDR2 is FQNEAQ. Here the CDR3 DNA reads TGTGCCAGCAGCACCGGACTAGCGGGGGGGCTAGTACCGTTCTTC. Translation gives CASSTGLAGGLVPFF.

This clone was picked up a small number of times. The J gene is TRBJ1-1, the V gene TRBV29-1, with 11 bases aligning to TRBD1. This CDR3 region has 14 residues. The junction had 6 bases not matched to a gene; V was cut back by 5 bases and J by 4 bases. Germline CDR1 is SQVTM and CDR2 is ANQGSEA. CDR3: CSVNTGTGGTEAFF. CDR3 DNA sequence: TGCAGCGTTAATACCGGGACAGGGGGCACTGAAGCTTTCTTT.

The V call is TRBV30, the J call TRBJ1-4, with D uncertain. This CDR3 region has 15 residues. From germline, CDR1 is GTSNPN and CDR2 SVGIG (reference sequence). Trimming shortened V by 0 bases and J by 8 bases, and 16 bases separated the two germline ends. The CDR3 bases are TGTGCCTGGAGTGTACACCAGGTGGGCAGGGAAAAACTGTTTTTT. Protein: CAWSVHQVGREKLFF.

This rearrangement joins TRBV6-2 or TRBV6-3 to TRBJ2-7; 7 bases are shared with TRBD2. The germline V gene has CDR1 MNHEY and CDR2 SVGEGT. Unmatched junction bases numbered 5, after V lost 6 bases and J lost 0 bases. The CDR3 loop spans 14 amino acids. CDR3: CASSRAGFSYEQYV. The CDR3 DNA follows: TGTGCCAGCAGCCGAGCGGGGTTCTCCTACGAGCAGTACGTC.

The chain carries TRBV5-1 and TRBJ1-2, with D unclear. The CDR3 covers 13 residues. Germline loops: CDR1 SGHRS, CDR2 YFSETQ. The ends were cut back, 5 bases at V and 7 bases at J, with 15 bases in the middle. This CDR3 reads CASSPSGIFGYTF. Here the CDR3 DNA reads TGCGCCAGCAGTCCATCAGGAATCTTTGGCTACACCTTC.

The chain couples TRBV2 to TRBJ1-5; D is unclear. Germline CDR1 reads SNHLY; CDR2 reads FYNNEI. V lost 1 base to trimming and J lost 0 bases, with 13 bases between them. The CDR3 runs 17 residues. This CDR3 is CASSEDGSLGSNQPQHF. CDR3 coding DNA: TGTGCCAGCAGTGAAGATGGTTCCCTCGGTAGCAATCAGCCCCAGCATTTT.

V is TRBV7-2 and J is TRBJ1-1, with no clear D. CDR1 is SGHTA and CDR2 is FQGNSA in the germline V gene. The CDR3 consists of 15 residues. V was cut by 0 bases and J by 1 base, with 9 bases left in between. In DNA form, the CDR3 reads TGTGCCAGCAGCTTAGCGTCAGGCCGGAACACTGAAGCTTTCTTT. This encodes CASSLASGRNTEAFF.

J is TRBJ1-1 and V is TRBV11-2; 7 bases align to TRBD1. Germline CDR1 SGHAT, CDR2 FQNNGV. This CDR3 is built from 17 residues. Trimming took 6 bases from V and 0 from J; bases not matched to a gene: 13. In nucleotides, the CDR3 is TGTGCCAGCAGTCCCCTAGGGACAGCCTCCATGAACACTGAAGCTTTCTTT. Translated, it gives CASSPLGTASMNTEAFF.

The rearrangement uses TRBV6-5 and TRBJ1-6, with D perhaps TRBD1 (5 bases). Trimming cost V 7 bases and J 7 bases, with 17 bases left between them. Germline-derived CDR1 and CDR2 are MNHEY and SVGAGI. The CDR3 contains 15 residues. The CDR3 loop reads CASTLLGLTNSPLHF. CDR3 bases: TGTGCCAGCACTCTTTTGGGACTCACCAATTCACCCCTCCACTTT.

The genes are TRBV7-6 and TRBJ2-2, with D perhaps matching TRBD1 (6 bases). CDR1 is SGHVS and CDR2 is FNYEAQ in the germline V gene. CDR3 length: 17 residues. The V gene lost 0 bases and the J gene lost 5 bases, with 16 bases spanning the gap. In nucleotides, the CDR3 is TGTGCCAGCAGCTTAGCGGTAAAGGGGGTCGTTACCGGGGAGCTGTTTTTT. It is translated as CASSLAVKGVVTGELFF.

This clone was seen a handful of times. J is TRBJ1-1 and V is TRBV10-1; tentative D call: TRBD1 (5 bases). The germline V gene encodes CDR1 WNHNN and CDR2 SYGVQD (reference sequence). V shed 3 bases and J shed 7 bases, with 18 bases lying between them. The CDR3 has 15 amino acids. CDR3 region: CASSDLQAAGGEAFF. As DNA, the CDR3 is TGCGCCAGCAGTGATTTACAGGCAGCCGGGGGTGAAGCTTTCTTT.

In nucleotides, the CDR3 is TGTGCCAGCAGCCCCCTTGCCCCGGGACAGGGTTACGAGCAGTACTTC. Translation: CASSPLAPGQGYEQYF. The chain couples TRBV7-6 to TRBJ2-7; 9 nucleotides align to TRBD1. With 5 bases clipped from V and 4 bases from J, the junction kept 12 bases outside the gene matches. The CDR3 is 16 amino acids. The germline V gene has CDR1 SGHVS and CDR2 FNYEAQ.

This chain uses TRBV7-2 with TRBJ1-4; D is uncertain. The CDR3 runs 12 residues. V was shortened by 5 bases and J by 13 bases, with 14 bases between the two germline ends. In germline, CDR1 is SGHTA, CDR2 FQGNSA. Written as DNA, the CDR3 is TGTGCCAGCAGCCCCTTTAAGGGAGGACTGTTTTTT. It encodes CASSPFKGGLFF.

V usage is TRBV28 and J usage is TRBJ2-7; D might be TRBD2 (6 bases). The CDR3 consists of 13 residues. Germline loops: CDR1 MDHEN, CDR2 SYDVKM. Trimming took off 3 bases at V and 7 bases at J, with 13 bases between the two ends. The CDR3: CASSLVRRGEQYV. CDR3 coding DNA: TGTGCCAGCAGTTTGGTTAGACGGGGGGAGCAGTACGTC.

This chain joins TRBV28 and TRBJ1-2; D is possibly TRBD1 (6 bases). Trimming shortened V by 5 bases and J by 5 bases, and 9 bases separated the two germline ends. CDR3 length: 12 residues. From germline, CDR1 is MDHEN and CDR2 SYDVKM. The CDR3 sequence: CASSRTAYGYTF. The CDR3 DNA reads TGTGCCAGCAGTAGGACAGCTTATGGCTACACCTTC.

The chain joins TRBV11-2 to TRBJ1-2, with TRBD1 identical over 8 bases. Germline CDR1 reads SGHAT; CDR2 reads FQNNGV. J lost 7 bases, V lost 5 bases, and 9 bases had no gene match. The CDR3 spans 14 residues. The CDR3 region is CASSVGQGALGYTF. In DNA form, the CDR3 reads TGTGCCAGCAGCGTAGGGCAGGGGGCTCTTGGCTACACCTTC.

This chain joins TRBV7-6 and TRBJ1-1; D possibly corresponds to TRBD1 (5 bases). The CDR3 runs to 15 residues. Trimming left V 6 bases short and J 1 base short, with 15 bases between. The germline V gene encodes CDR1 SGHVS and CDR2 FNYEAQ. The CDR3 reads CASSLGAQGNTEAFF. The CDR3 nucleotides are TGTGCCAGCAGTCTTGGAGCGCAGGGGAACACTGAAGCTTTCTTT. The full variable domain, with the rest looked up from reference TRBV7-6 and TRBJ1-1, is GAGVSQSPRYKVTKRGQDVALRCDPISGHVSLYWYRQALGQGPEFLTYFNYEAQQDKSGLPNDRFSAERPEGSISTLTIQRTEQRDSAMYRCASSLGAQGNTEAFFGQGTRLTVV.

The V call is TRBV27, the J call TRBJ1-1; D may be TRBD1 (5 bases). The CDR3 runs to 14 residues. Deletions cut 6 bases from V and 5 bases from J, with 16 bases between. In germline, CDR1 is MNHEY, CDR2 SMNVEV (reference sequence). Here the CDR3 DNA reads TGTGCCAGCAGCAGAGGGTTGGGGGGGACTGAAGCTTTCTTT. Its translation: CASSRGLGGTEAFF.

V is TRBV11-2 and J is TRBJ2-2; D possibly corresponds to TRBD1 (5 bases). V was pared by 5 bases and J by 2 bases, with 9 bases between. CDR1 and CDR2 from the germline V gene are SGHAT and FQNNGV. The CDR3 length is 14 residues. CDR3 nucleotides: TGTGCCAGCAGCCAGGGCGGCAACACCGGGGAGCTGTTTTTT. It yields the protein CASSQGGNTGELFF.

V usage is TRBV18 and J usage is TRBJ2-5; 9 bases line up with TRBD1. J was trimmed by 4 bases and V by 4 bases; bases with no gene match: 7. The germline V gene has CDR1 KGHSH and CDR2 LQKENI. This CDR3 is built from 15 residues. CDR3 in amino acids: CASSQDGTGLETQYF. In nucleotides, the CDR3 is TGTGCCAGCTCACAAGACGGGACAGGGCTAGAGACCCAGTACTTC.

V is TRBV20-1 and J is TRBJ2-1; D is possibly TRBD1 (6 bases). The V end was cut by 4 bases, the J end by 5 bases, with 15 bases between. From germline, CDR1 is DFQATT and CDR2 SNEGSKA (reference sequence). The length of the CDR3 is 14 residues. The CDR3 loop reads CSANDRINNNEQFF. CDR3 sequence (DNA): TGCAGTGCTAATGACAGGATAAACAACAATGAGCAGTTCTTC.